This T cell receptor (beta chain) was identified in a study of control samples from healthy donors and cancer patients. Here immunoSEQ multiplex PCR was the method, and the copy in TCRdb shows in-frame clones only, minus some. Of approximately 170,000 clones listed, approximately 94% are singletons. CDR1 is SGHDN and CDR2 is FVKESK in the germline V gene. V was pared by 4 bases and J by 4 bases, with 23 bases between. The CDR3 runs to 18 residues. This clonotype was sampled from a man aged 30 to 45 in good health. The sample consisted of blood. The V call is TRBV14, the J call TRBJ2-1; D might be TRBD2 (5 bases). The CDR3 DNA reads TGTGCCAGCAGCCCGTGGGAACAGAAACTAGGAGTGTACAATGAGCAGTTCTTC. Its protein is CASSPWEQKLGVYNEQFF.